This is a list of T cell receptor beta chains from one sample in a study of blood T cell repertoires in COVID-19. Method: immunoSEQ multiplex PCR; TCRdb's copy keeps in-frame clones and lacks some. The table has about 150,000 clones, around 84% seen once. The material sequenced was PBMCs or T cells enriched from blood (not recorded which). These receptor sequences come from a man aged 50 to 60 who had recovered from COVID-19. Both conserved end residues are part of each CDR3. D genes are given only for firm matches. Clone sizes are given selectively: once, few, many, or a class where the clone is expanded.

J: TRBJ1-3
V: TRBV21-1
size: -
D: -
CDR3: CASTPRGQGSSGNTIYF
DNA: TGTGCCAGCACTCCCCGGGGTCAGGGGAGCTCTGGAAACACCATATATTTT

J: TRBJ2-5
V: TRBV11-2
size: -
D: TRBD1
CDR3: CASSSAGQGEETQYF
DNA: TGTGCCAGCAGCTCGGCGGGACAGGGGGAAGAGACCCAGTACTTC

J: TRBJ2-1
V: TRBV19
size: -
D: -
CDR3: CASSKRRGSYNEQFF
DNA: TGTGCCAGTAGTAAAAGAAGGGGGTCCTACAATGAGCAGTTCTTC

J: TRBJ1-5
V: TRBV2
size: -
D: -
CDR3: CASSGPWTVSNQPQHF
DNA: TGTGCCAGCAGTGGACCCTGGACAGTTAGCAATCAGCCCCAGCATTTT

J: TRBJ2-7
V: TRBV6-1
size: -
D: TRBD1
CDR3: CASSEVAGGGYEQYF
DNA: TGTGCCAGCAGTGAAGTGGCAGGGGGCGGCTACGAGCAGTACTTC

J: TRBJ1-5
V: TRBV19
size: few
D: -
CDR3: CASSIVWTADNQPQHF
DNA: TGTGCCAGTAGTATAGTATGGACAGCCGACAATCAGCCCCAGCATTTT

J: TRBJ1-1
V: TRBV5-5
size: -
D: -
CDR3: CASSPYSGWDTEAFF
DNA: TGTGCCAGCAGCCCCTATTCAGGGTGGGACACTGAAGCTTTCTTT

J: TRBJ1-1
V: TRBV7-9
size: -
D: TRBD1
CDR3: CASSLSWTGGLSNTEAFF
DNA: TGTGCCAGCAGCTTATCTTGGACAGGGGGACTGTCGAACACTGAAGCTTTCTTT

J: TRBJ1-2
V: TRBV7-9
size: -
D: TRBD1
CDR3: CASGRGGVDGYTF
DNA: TGTGCCAGCGGCCGAGGGGGCGTAGATGGCTACACCTTC

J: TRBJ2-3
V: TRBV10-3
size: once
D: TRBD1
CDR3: CAISQGAQNTDTQYF
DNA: TGTGCCATCTCGCAGGGGGCCCAGAACACAGATACGCAGTATTTT

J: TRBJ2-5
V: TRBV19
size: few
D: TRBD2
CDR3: CASSDSGLAKTQYF
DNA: TGTGCCAGTAGTGATTCGGGACTAGCCAAGACCCAGTACTTC

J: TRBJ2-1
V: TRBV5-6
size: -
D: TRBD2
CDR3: CASSLRGAISYNEQFF
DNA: TGTGCCAGCAGCCTGCGGGGGGCCATCTCCTACAATGAGCAGTTCTTC

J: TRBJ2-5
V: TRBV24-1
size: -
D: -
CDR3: CATSDLTGFQETQYF
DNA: TGTGCCACCAGTGATTTGACAGGGTTCCAAGAGACCCAGTACTTC

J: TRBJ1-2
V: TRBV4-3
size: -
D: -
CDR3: CASSQDEQGNYGYTF
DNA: TGCGCCAGCAGCCAAGACGAACAGGGAAACTATGGCTACACCTTC

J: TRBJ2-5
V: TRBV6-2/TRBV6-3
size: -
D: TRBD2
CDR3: CASSYVGGKGETQYF
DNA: TGTGCCAGCAGTTACGTCGGGGGGAAGGGAGAGACCCAGTACTTC

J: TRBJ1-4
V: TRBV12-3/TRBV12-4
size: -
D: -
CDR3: CASAGSTEKLFF
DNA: TGTGCCAGTGCGGGGAGTACAGAAAAACTGTTTTTT

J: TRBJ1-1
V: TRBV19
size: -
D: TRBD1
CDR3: CASSISGGRTEAFF
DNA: TGTGCCAGTAGTATCTCAGGGGGCAGGACTGAAGCTTTCTTT

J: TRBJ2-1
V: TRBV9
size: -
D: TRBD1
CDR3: CASSPGTGVNEQFF
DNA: TGTGCCAGCAGCCCGGGGACAGGGGTCAATGAGCAGTTCTTC